Shown below are 31 T cell receptor beta chains from a single sample sequenced in a study of cytomegalovirus exposure and HLA in healthy donors. Amplification used 60 Vbeta primers and 13 Jbeta primers. The repertoire was sequenced with immunoSEQ multiplex PCR; TCRdb's copy has only in-frame clones and lacks some. The table records some 130,000 clones, around 70% of them present only once. Sequencing was performed on PBMCs. All receptors come from a woman between 55 and 75 years old in good health and CMV-seropositive.

Of note for this clone: Relative to the germline gene, one junction end is altered; a read error may explain this. The genes are TRBV7-9 and TRBJ2-7, with D perhaps matching TRBD2 (6 bases). Per the germline V gene, CDR1 is SEHNR and CDR2 is FQNEAQ (reference sequence). CDR3 length equals 14 residues. The CDR3 DNA sequence: TGTTCCAGCAGCCCCCCGGGACTCCTCCGCGAGCAGTACTTC. Amino acid sequence: CSSSPPGLLREQYF.

The gene calls are TRBV28 and TRBJ2-2; the D gene is possibly TRBD1 (7 bases). The V end was cut by 3 bases, the J end by 7 bases, with 21 bases between. Germline V CDR1 and CDR2: MDHEN, SYDVKM. This CDR3 contains 17 residues. The CDR3 loop reads CASSFVAGQGEVGELFF. As DNA, the CDR3 is TGTGCCAGCAGTTTTGTGGCGGGGCAGGGGGAGGTCGGGGAGCTGTTTTTT.

This clone has just a few counts. CDR3: CASSLDRGYEQYF. The CDR3 DNA sequence: TGCGCCAGCAGTCTAGACAGGGGCTACGAGCAGTACTTC. J is TRBJ2-7 and V is TRBV4-1, with TRBD1 identical over 8 bases. The CDR3 runs 13 residues. V shed 6 bases and J 3 bases; nucleotides not matched to a gene: 4. Looked up from germline, CDR1 is MGHRA and CDR2 is YSYEKL.

The chain links TRBV7-3 to TRBJ2-2; 8 bases agree with TRBD1. Per germline, CDR1 SGHTA and CDR2 FQGTGA. The CDR3 is 16 amino acids. J lost 0 bases, V lost 4 bases, and 4 bases had no gene match. CDR3 amino acids: CASSSWTGTNTGELFF. The CDR3, as DNA: TGTGCCAGCAGCTCATGGACAGGGACGAACACCGGGGAGCTGTTTTTT.

This clone was seen more than once but under ten times. The rearrangement links TRBV2 to TRBJ1-5, with 8 nucleotides matching TRBD1. The J segment lost 0 bases and the V segment lost 5 bases, leaving 6 bases of the junction unmatched. CDR1 and CDR2 from the germline V gene are SNHLY and FYNNEI. The CDR3 length is 16 residues. The CDR3 spells CASSRQGRVSNQPQHF. CDR3 bases: TGTGCCAGCAGTCGACAGGGGAGGGTTAGCAATCAGCCCCAGCATTTT. Full variable domain (rest looked up from reference TRBV2 and TRBJ1-5): EPEVTQTPSHQVTQMGQEVILRCVPISNHLYFYWYRQILGQKVEFLVSFYNNEISEKSEIFDDQFSVERPDGSNFTLKIRSTKLEDSAMYFCASSRQGRVSNQPQHFGDGTRLSIL.

The chain combines TRBV2 with TRBJ1-1; D not certain. V was trimmed by 5 bases and J by 3 bases, leaving 16 bases between them. The CDR3 runs to 15 residues. Germline V gene data show CDR1 as SNHLY and CDR2 as FYNNEI. CDR3 protein: CASSLPSLRYTEAFF. The CDR3 nucleotides read TGTGCCAGCAGTCTACCATCGTTGAGATACACTGAAGCTTTCTTT.

The rearrangement uses TRBV4-1 and TRBJ2-2; TRBD1 matches at 9 bases. The V and J ends lost 0 bases and 4 bases, in that order; junction bases with no gene match: 9. Germline values: CDR1 MGHRA, CDR2 YSYEKL. This CDR3 region has 18 residues. The CDR3 sequence: CASSQDRQGTGRTGELFF. For the CDR3, the DNA is TGCGCCAGCAGCCAAGATCGGCAAGGGACAGGGCGCACCGGGGAGCTGTTTTTT.

The V gene is TRBV11-2, the J gene TRBJ2-7, with D possibly TRBD1 on 6 matching bases. V lost 5 bases, J lost 1 base, and 21 bases lay in between. This CDR3 comprises 17 residues. Germline V gene sequence: CDR1 SGHAT, CDR2 FQNNGV. CDR3 coding DNA: TGTGCCAGCAGCACCAACCCTACAGGGCCTCCGTCCTACGAGCAGTACTTC. Amino acid sequence: CASSTNPTGPPSYEQYF.

The chain has TRBV9 and TRBJ2-5; tentatively, D is TRBD2 (6 bases). Trimming stripped 6 bases from V and 5 bases from J, with 23 bases between. Germline-derived CDR1 and CDR2 are SGDLS and YYNGEE. CDR3 length equals 16 residues. CDR3 in amino acids: CASTDPIGEAGETQYF. The CDR3 DNA reads as TGTGCCAGCACCGATCCCATAGGGGAGGCAGGGGAGACCCAGTACTTC.

The V call is TRBV6-1, the J call TRBJ2-7, with a possible D match to TRBD2 (5 bases). The CDR3 is made up of 16 amino acids. The V end was cut by 2 bases, the J end by 2 bases, with 16 bases between. Germline lookup yields CDR1 MNHNS and CDR2 SASEGT. The CDR3 DNA follows: TGTGCCAGCAGTGAAATCGGAATTACGGGGACCTACGAGCAGTACTTC. This codes for CASSEIGITGTYEQYF.

The J gene is TRBJ1-6, the V gene TRBV13; 7 nucleotides line up with TRBD1. V trimming: 5 bases; J trimming: 5 bases; junction bases outside the gene matches: 9. The CDR3 has 16 amino acids. From germline, CDR1 is PRHDT and CDR2 FYEKMQ (reference sequence). In DNA, the CDR3 is TGTGCCAGCAGCCTTACAGGGGCATTCGATAATTCACCCCTCCACTTT. Its translation is CASSLTGAFDNSPLHF.

This clone was found once. The chain uses TRBV19 and TRBJ2-1, with 11 bases lining up with TRBD2. The ends lost 5 bases at V and 2 bases at J; junction bases unmatched: 5. The germline V gene encodes CDR1 LNHDA and CDR2 SQIVND (reference sequence). CDR3 length equals 16 residues. This chain's CDR3 is CASSAYSGGAYNEQFF. The DNA of the CDR3 is TGTGCCAGTAGTGCTTATAGCGGGGGGGCCTACAATGAGCAGTTCTTC.

The J gene is TRBJ2-7, the V gene TRBV11-2; weak D call: TRBD1 (8 bases). The V end was cut by 1 base, the J end by 3 bases, with 25 bases between. CDR1 and CDR2 (germline): SGHAT, FQNNGV. The CDR3 runs to 19 residues. CDR3 nucleotide sequence: TGTGCCAGCAGCTTAGTTTTTCGGACAGGGCCCCGCGGGGGCTACGAGCAGTACTTC. Its translation is CASSLVFRTGPRGGYEQYF. Supplemented by reference TRBV11-2 and TRBJ2-7, the full variable domain reads EAGVAQSPRYKIIEKRQSVAFWCNPISGHATLYWYQQILGQGPKLLIQFQNNGVVDDSQLPKDRFSAERLKGVDSTLKIQPAKLEDSAVYLCASSLVFRTGPRGGYEQYFGPGTRLTVT.

The chain links TRBV7-2 to TRBJ1-2; maybe TRBD1 (5 bases). The CDR3 totals 14 residues. V lost 1 base and J lost 4, with 10 bases in between. CDR1 SGHTA and CDR2 FQGNSA come from the germline V gene. The chain's CDR3 is CASSLGQGGYGYTF. The CDR3 coding sequence is TGTGCCAGCAGCTTAGGTCAGGGCGGCTATGGCTACACCTTC.

DNA of the CDR3: TGTGCCAGCAGCCCGGCGGGGTTACCCTACGAGCAGTACTTC. Its protein is CASSPAGLPYEQYF. The chain uses TRBV27 and TRBJ2-7, with D perhaps TRBD2 (6 bases). This CDR3 comprises 14 residues. The V and J ends lost 6 bases and 2 bases respectively, with 14 bases between them. Germline CDR1 is MNHEY and CDR2 is SMNVEV (reference sequence).

The table lists this clone with a count of one. This chain joins TRBV7-3 and TRBJ2-1; TRBD1 aligns across 7 bases. The CDR3 length is 14 residues. Per germline, CDR1 SGHTA and CDR2 FQGTGA. J lost 7 bases, V lost 4 bases, and 7 bases had no gene match. The CDR3 coding sequence is TGTGCCAGCAGCTCCCTCCCACAGGGGAATGAGCAGTTCTTC. Translation gives CASSSLPQGNEQFF. The complete variable domain, with remaining parts taken from reference TRBV7-3 and TRBJ2-1, reads GAGVSQTPSNKVTEKGKYVELRCDPISGHTALYWYRQSLGQGPEFLIYFQGTGAADDSGLPNDRFFAVRPEGSVSTLKIQRTERGDSAVYLCASSSLPQGNEQFFGPGTRLTVL.

CDR3 loop: CASSYHRGTEAFF. The DNA for the CDR3 is TGCGCCAGCAGCTACCACAGGGGAACTGAAGCTTTCTTT. This chain uses TRBV5-1 with TRBJ1-1, with 7 nucleotides matching TRBD1. Looked up from germline, CDR1 is SGHRS and CDR2 is YFSETQ. V lost 3 bases, J lost 5 bases, and 4 bases stayed unmatched. CDR3 length: 13 residues.

This rearrangement joins TRBV15 to TRBJ2-1; TRBD2 matches 11 bases. The CDR3 consists of 15 residues. Germline loops: CDR1 LNHNV, CDR2 YYDKDF (reference sequence). Trimming took 5 bases from V and 5 from J; bases not matched to a gene: 5. The CDR3 loop reads CATSGGTSGNNEQFF. CDR3 bases: TGTGCCACCAGCGGCGGGACTAGCGGAAACAATGAGCAGTTCTTC.

Note on this clone: Other DNA sequences in the sample encode the same CDR3. This chain uses TRBV4-1 with TRBJ1-2; weak D call: TRBD1 (6 bases). V was pared by 4 bases and J by 1 base, with 22 bases between. Germline CDR1 is MGHRA and CDR2 is YSYEKL. The CDR3 consists of 18 residues. As DNA, the CDR3 is TGCGCCAGCAGCCCCCGCTCCACATCCGGGACAATTAACTATGGCTACACCTTC. Its protein is CASSPRSTSGTINYGYTF.

Note on this clone: The sample carries other DNA sequences with the same CDR3. The chain carries TRBV5-1 and TRBJ1-5; the D gene is possibly TRBD1 (5 bases). V lost 2 bases to trimming and J lost 1 base, with 7 bases between them. Germline CDR1 and CDR2: SGHRS and YFSETQ. The CDR3 has 14 amino acids. The CDR3 DNA follows: TGCGCCAGCAGCTTCGGGGGAAGCAATCAGCCCCAGCATTTT. Amino acids: CASSFGGSNQPQHF. The whole variable domain, filled in from reference TRBV5-1 and TRBJ1-5, reads KAGVTQTPRYLIKTRGQQVTLSCSPISGHRSVSWYQQTPGQGLQFLFEYFSETQRNKGNFPGRFSGRQFSNSRSEMNVSTLELGDSALYLCASSFGGSNQPQHFGDGTRLSIL.

This chain connects TRBV27 to TRBJ1-1; 9 bases align to TRBD1. The ends lost 3 bases at V and 1 base at J; junction bases unmatched: 6. There are 16 residues in the CDR3. The germline CDR1 and CDR2 sequences are MNHEY and SMNVEV (reference sequence). The CDR3 spells CASSFLPGQGNTEAFF. CDR3 sequence (DNA): TGTGCCAGCAGTTTCCTACCGGGACAGGGGAACACTGAAGCTTTCTTT.

CDR3 sequence reads: CSAEQGYSGNTIYF. In DNA, the CDR3 is TGCAGCGCCGAACAGGGCTACTCTGGAAACACCATATATTTT. This chain joins TRBV29-1 and TRBJ1-3; D is possibly TRBD1 (6 bases). Per germline, CDR1 SQVTM and CDR2 ANQGSEA. The CDR3 is 14 amino acids. V gave up 7 bases and J gave up 0 bases, with 13 bases separating them.

Worth noting for this clone: Compared with germline, one end of the junction differs, possibly owing to a read error. The chain combines TRBV29-1 with TRBJ2-1; D call uncertain. CDR1 is SQVTM, CDR2 ANQGSEA, per germline. CDR3 length equals 11 residues. CDR3 sequence (DNA): TGCAGCGTCGAAGCTCACAATGAGCAGTTCTTC. Translated: CSVEAHNEQFF.

The rearrangement links TRBV4-1 to TRBJ1-3; no clear D gene. The CDR3 length is 17 residues. The V end was cut by 0 bases, the J end by 3 bases, with 15 bases between. Germline lookup yields CDR1 MGHRA and CDR2 YSYEKL. CDR3 residues: CASSQESAWMVGNTIYF. The CDR3 DNA follows: TGCGCCAGCAGCCAAGAATCAGCGTGGATGGTTGGAAACACCATATATTTT.

The chain uses TRBV7-8 and TRBJ1-4; D may be TRBD1 (6 bases). The V and J ends lost 5 bases and 0 bases respectively, with 13 bases between them. This CDR3 is built from 16 residues. CDR1 SGHVS and CDR2 FQNEAQ come from the germline V gene. In DNA, the CDR3 is TGTGCCAGCAGCGGGGGCAGGGCCTCAACTAATGAAAAACTGTTTTTT. Its translation is CASSGGRASTNEKLFF.

CDR3 protein: CASSPGTSGGADTQYF. The CDR3 DNA follows: TGTGCCAGCAGCCCAGGGACTAGCGGGGGGGCAGATACGCAGTATTTT. The chain has TRBV7-7 and TRBJ2-3, with 16 bases fitting TRBD2. Trimming at V came to 5 bases and at J to 4 bases, leaving 3 bases not matched to a gene. From germline, CDR1 is SSHAT and CDR2 FNYEAQ (reference sequence). This CDR3 region has 16 residues.

The genes are TRBV19 and TRBJ2-7, with D possibly matching TRBD1 (6 bases). Germline loops: CDR1 LNHDA, CDR2 SQIVND (reference sequence). V lost 8 bases to trimming and J lost 0 bases, with 14 bases between them. The CDR3 is 14 amino acids. CDR3 coding DNA: TGTGCCAGTGGAAGGGGACAAAGCTCCTACGAGCAGTACTTC. Protein product: CASGRGQSSYEQYF.

This chain links TRBV11-3 with TRBJ2-1; 7 bases are a match to TRBD1. The J segment lost 8 bases and the V segment lost 5 bases, leaving 12 bases of the junction unmatched. Germline CDR1 SGHNT, CDR2 YENEEA. There are 15 residues in the CDR3. Here the CDR3 DNA reads TGTGCCAGCAGCGATCGGTCGACAGGGCCCCATGAGCAGTTCTTC. This gives the protein CASSDRSTGPHEQFF.

CDR3 protein: CSTAGAGYTF. The CDR3 DNA sequence: TGCAGCACTGCAGGGGCTGGCTACACCTTC. The V call is TRBV20-1, the J call TRBJ1-2, with D perhaps matching TRBD1 (6 bases). The CDR3 sequence is 10 residues long. Germline V CDR1 and CDR2: DFQATT, SNEGSKA (reference sequence).

Here the CDR3 reads CASSSGAYEQYF. CDR3 nucleotide sequence: TGTGCCAGCAGCTCCGGGGCCTACGAGCAGTACTTC. The chain uses TRBV7-9 and TRBJ2-7; possibly TRBD2 for D (5 bases). In germline, CDR1 is SEHNR, CDR2 FQNEAQ (reference sequence). V shed 4 bases and J shed 2 bases, with 6 bases lying between them. The CDR3 consists of 12 residues.

The chain employs TRBV9 and TRBJ2-1, with 7 positions matching TRBD1. Trimming took 4 bases from V and 5 from J; bases not matched to a gene: 6. This CDR3 spans 14 amino acids. Germline-derived CDR1 and CDR2 are SGDLS and YYNGEE. CDR3 region: CASSLSGQDNEQFF. The DNA for the CDR3 is TGTGCCAGCAGCCTCTCCGGACAGGACAATGAGCAGTTCTTC.